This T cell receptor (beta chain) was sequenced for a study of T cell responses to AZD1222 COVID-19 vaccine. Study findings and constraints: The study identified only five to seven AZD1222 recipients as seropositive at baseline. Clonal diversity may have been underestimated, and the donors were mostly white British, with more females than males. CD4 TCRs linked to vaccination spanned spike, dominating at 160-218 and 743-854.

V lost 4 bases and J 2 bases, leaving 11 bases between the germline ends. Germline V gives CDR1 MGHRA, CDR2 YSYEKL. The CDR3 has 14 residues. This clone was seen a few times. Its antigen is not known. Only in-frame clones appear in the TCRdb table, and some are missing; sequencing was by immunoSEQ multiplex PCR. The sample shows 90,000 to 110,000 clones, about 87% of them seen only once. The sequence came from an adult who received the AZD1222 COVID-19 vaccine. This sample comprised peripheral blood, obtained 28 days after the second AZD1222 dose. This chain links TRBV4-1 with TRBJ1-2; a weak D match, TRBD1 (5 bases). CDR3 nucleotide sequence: TGCGCCAGCAGCCCCACTCCAGGGAACTATGGCTACACCTTC. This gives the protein CASSPTPGNYGYTF.